The present entry profiles one T cell receptor (beta chain) with its context. The antigen it recognizes is unknown. Base qualities were left out, and no much larger clone turns up one base away. The entry originates in a study of Ad26.COV2.S vaccination and SARS-CoV-2 variants (dated by TCRdb to 2020 to 2023). Turning to the overall study: Vaccine-arm donors were drawn from COV1001, a multicentre, randomized, double-blind, placebo-controlled phase I-IIa trial of Ad26.COV2.S in healthy adults. Investigators remained blinded to trial group allocation during experiments and outcome assessment. Dosing of Ad26.COV2.S was intramuscular, at either 5x10^10 or 1x10^11 viral particles, delivered as one shot or as two shots spaced 56 days apart. The specificity and breadth of SARS-CoV-2-reactive T cell receptors after Ad26.COV2.S vaccination were assessed by TCRbeta repertoire sequencing. The TCR-sequenced set comprised around 30 samples: around 20 Ad26.COV2.S vaccine recipients, 5 placebo recipients and 8 SARS-CoV-2 convalescent individuals. Trial participants were randomized into five groups of five, in which low-dose or high-dose Ad26.COV2.S was given once or twice, or placebo was given on both occasions.

TCRbeta CDR3 regions were sequenced with the immunoSEQ Assay. After extraction, genomic DNA underwent amplification by bias-controlled multiplex PCR, followed by high-throughput sequencing. On the study's bioinformatics: To quantify the absolute abundance of every unique TCRbeta CDR3 region, sequences were collapsed and filtered. T cell fraction was estimated by normalizing TCRbeta template counts to usable DNA, with usable DNA measured through amplification of reference genes found in all nucleated cells. Repertoire TCRs were annotated as SARS-CoV-2-specific when V gene, CDR3 amino acid sequence and J gene were exactly matched to a known reactive TCR set. The reference SARS-CoV-2 TCR set was obtained from MIRA and was filtered for enrichment in COVID-19-positive ImmuneCODE repertoires, whereby public or cross-reactive TCRs were removed. Using the MIRA antigens, annotated TCRs were further analysed by specific ORF or by position within an ORF. Depth was the summed frequency of annotated unique rearrangements, while breadth was defined as annotated unique rearrangements over total unique productive rearrangements. TCR breadth was compared between groups using two-sided Wilcoxon rank-sum tests. The source is immuneACCESS, and TCRdb retained only in-frame sequences with V and J called. Part of the clones is not carried over; for the studies checked, unresolved V genes explain less than half of this, and the remainder is unexplained. That table supplies the V and J calls and clone size; D and trimming were determined from the DNA. The sample table records some 340,000 clones; 70% to 90% of these occur just once. The ten largest make up around 2% of the sample.

What the treatment or condition label conveys for this sample: some 20 received Ad26.COV2.S at low or high dose, single or two shots; about 5 received placebo; per-sample allocation not given. Repertoires of vaccine and placebo recipients were sequenced from samples collected on day 63 after the first injection. Between 29 July and 7 August 2020, Cohort 1b enrolled about 27 adults aged 18-55 years at one site in Boston, USA. As a vaccine, Ad26.COV2.S was a replication-incompetent adenovirus type 26 vector that expressed a prefusion-stabilized SARS-CoV-2 spike protein derived from the original Wuhan strain. V gives up 4 bases and J gives up 9 bases, and the segment between their germline ends measures 10 bases. Reading from cysteine to phenylalanine, the CDR3 counts 13 amino acids. Only CDR3 DNA remains: 39 bases, in frame from the first base. Overall study results and their limits: After vaccination, spike-specific CD8+ and CD4+ T cell responses were reported to show substantial breadth. The study was not powered to compare responses between vaccine doses or regimens. According to the authors, total T cell responses may have been underestimated by the TCR breadth and depth analyses. Vaccine and placebo recipients had similar non-spike TCR breadth, a finding consistent with the vaccine containing only spike. Ad26.COV2.S recipients had higher spike-specific TCR breadth than placebo recipients (P = 0.0014).

The sample here was peripheral blood, taken in a trial of Ad26.COV2.S vaccine versus placebo. The chain uses TRBV12-3 or TRBV12-4 and TRBJ1-6; the D gene cannot be named for sure. The sequence was collected from a person between 18 and 59 years old who received the Ad26.COV2.S COVID-19 vaccine or a placebo. The encoded CDR3 is CASSWERGSPLHF. The sequenced DNA is TGTGCCAGCAGTTGGGAGCGAGGTTCACCCCTCCACTTT.